These T cell receptor beta chains were read from a single sample in a study of kidney transplant recipient with SARS-CoV-2 infection. MiXCR was run by TCRdb on the reads, yielding one entry per CDR3 protein. The sample includes fewer than 250,000 distinct CDR3 sequences, roughly 26% of them seen just once. The input for sequencing was a blood sample, taken at baseline and between days 110 and 120 from a kidney transplant recipient. Every receptor here comes from a young adult male patient who had COVID-19 and was a kidney transplant recipient. Part of the T cell pool may stem from the graft donor. Both conserved end residues are part of each CDR3. A D gene is named only where the DNA matches it firmly. Expanded clones get a size class; other rows say once, few or many, or leave the size out.

many	.	TRBV7-7	TRBJ1-2	TGTGCCAGCAGCAAAGACGTTAAGTGCCGAAAGACCTATGGCTACACCTTC	CASSKDVKCRKTYGYTF
many	.	TRBV10-1	TRBJ2-2	TGCGCCAGCAGTCCAAACCCGGGACACTCCACCGGGGAGCTGTTTTTT	CASSPNPGHSTGELFF
many	TRBD1	TRBV28	TRBJ1-1	TGTGCCAGCGGGACCCCGGGACAGCAGAACACTGAAGCTTTCTTT	CASGTPGQQNTEAFF
many	TRBD1	TRBV4-2	TRBJ1-4	TGTGCCAGCAGCCTATCAGGGGGCACTAATGAAAAACTGTTTTTT	CASSLSGGTNEKLFF
many	.	TRBV10-2	TRBJ1-1	TGCGCCAGCAGAAACCGGTACACTGAAGCTTTCTTT	CASRNRYTEAFF
many	TRBD1	TRBV18	TRBJ2-2	TGTGCCAGCTCAACCTTCCGGGACAGACACACCGGGGAGCTGTTTTTT	CASSTFRDRHTGELFF
many	.	TRBV7-6	TRBJ2-3	TGTGCCAGCAGCACCAGTCCCCGACCAAAAACAGATACGCAGTATTTT	CASSTSPRPKTDTQYF
.	TRBD1	TRBV4-2	TRBJ1-1	TGTGCCAGCAGCCACCGGACAGGTGAAACTTTCTTT	CASSHRTGETFF
few	TRBD2	TRBV15	TRBJ2-7	TGTGCCACCAGCAGAGACTCTAGCGGTAGCTCCTACGAGCAGTACTTC	CATSRDSSGSSYEQYF
few	TRBD1	TRBV20-1	TRBJ2-1	TGCAGTGCTAGAGATCCCGGACAGGGGAATGAGCAGTTCTTC	CSARDPGQGNEQFF
many	.	TRBV8-2	TRBJ2-6	TGTGGCATCCTCACGAGGATAACACAAAGTCGGGCCAACGTCCTGACTTTC	CGILTRITQSRANVLTF
few	.	TRBV7-8	TRBJ2-3	TGTGCCACCCGTGGGAGGACTAGCACAGATACGCAGTATTTT	CATRGRTSTDTQYF
few	.	TRBV7-9	TRBJ2-3	TGTGCCAGCAGCCAAGAGACTAATACGCAGTATTTT	CASSQETNTQYF
many	TRBD1	TRBV5-1	TRBJ1-1	TGCGCCAGCAGCTCGTCGGGACAGGGGGCCAGAGCTTTCTTT	CASSSSGQGARAFF
many	.	TRBV30	TRBJ1-1	TGTGCCTGGAGCATCGGACAGAACACTGAAGCTTTCTTT	CAWSIGQNTEAFF
many	.	TRBV19	TRBJ1-2	TGTGCCAGTAGTATAAGATCCGGCCCTGCAGGCTACACCTTC	CASSIRSGPAGYTF
many	.	TRBV4-1	TRBJ1-1	TGCGCCAGCAGCCAGTCGGGGGTGTGGACTGAAGCTTTCTTT	CASSQSGVWTEAFF
.	TRBD1	TRBV28	TRBJ2-7	TGTGCCAGCAATCTTGGACAGGCCTCCTACGAGCAGTACTTC	CASNLGQASYEQYF
few	.	TRBV9	TRBJ2-1	TGTGCCAGCAGCGACACAGGGTTCGAGTGGAATGAGCAGTTCTTC	CASSDTGFEWNEQFF
many	.	TRBV25-1	TRBJ1-1	TGTGCCAGCAGTGAATTCGGGAGGAGGGAAGCTTTCTTT	CASSEFGRREAFF
few	TRBD1	TRBV5-1	TRBJ2-5	TGCGCCAGCAATTTCGGGACAGGTGGACAAGAGACCCAGTACTTC	CASNFGTGGQETQYF
.	TRBD2	TRBV29-1	TRBJ2-1	TGCAGCGTACCTAGCGGGGGAGACTCCTACAATGAGCAGTTCTTC	CSVPSGGDSYNEQFF
many	.	TRBV5-1	TRBJ2-7	TGCGCCAGCAGCGTGGCCATGGGTGCTGGTTACGAGCAGTACTTC	CASSVAMGAGYEQYF
many	.	TRBV28	TRBJ1-4	TGTGCCAGCACCCTAAGGCCGGGTGAGTGGTTTGGTGAAAAACTGTTTTTT	CASTLRPGEWFGEKLFF
many	TRBD1	TRBV4-3	TRBJ1-2	TGCGCCAGCAGCAGACAGGGAGGACGTCGAAAGACCTATGGCTACACCTTC	CASSRQGGRRKTYGYTF
many	TRBD1	TRBV29-1	TRBJ2-1	TGCAGCGTTGAGGACAGGGAGCAGTTCTTC	CSVEDREQFF